These 30 T cell receptor beta chains originate from one sample sequenced in a study of cytomegalovirus exposure and HLA in healthy donors. 60 Vbeta and 13 Jbeta primers were used in PCR. Sequencing was performed with immunoSEQ multiplex PCR; in TCRdb, only in-frame clones are kept and a portion is missing. The table includes around 150,000 clones, 79% detected once. The source material was PBMCs. These receptors were taken from a man aged 40-49 years in good health and CMV-seropositive.

In its sample, this clone was seen once. The chain is built from TRBV5-1 and TRBJ2-7; TRBD1 matches at 10 bases. The CDR3 is 14 residues long. Germline loops: CDR1 SGHRS, CDR2 YFSETQ. The V segment lost 4 bases and the J segment 6 bases; nucleotides outside the gene matches: 7. CDR3 region: CASSTGQGPSEQYF. The CDR3 nucleotides read TGCGCCAGCAGCACGGGACAGGGGCCGTCCGAGCAGTACTTC.

This sequence joins TRBV4-1 and TRBJ2-3; 8 nucleotides match TRBD2. The germline gives CDR1 MGHRA, CDR2 YSYEKL. The trim removed 4 bases at V and 4 bases at J, leaving 13 bases unmatched. The CDR3 runs 17 residues. CDR3 nucleotides: TGCGCCAGCAGCCGGCAACAGAATAGCGGGACCGCAGATACGCAGTATTTT. Its translation is CASSRQQNSGTADTQYF.

This chain uses TRBV28 with TRBJ2-3; 8 bases map to TRBD2. Germline CDR1 is MDHEN and CDR2 is SYDVKM. CDR3 length equals 17 residues. After removal of 4 bases from V and 0 bases from J, the junction contained 9 bases not matched to a gene. The CDR3 is CASSYPPLAGSTDTQYF. The CDR3 DNA reads TGTGCCAGCAGTTACCCCCCTCTAGCGGGTAGCACAGATACGCAGTATTTT.

The chain links TRBV19 to TRBJ1-5; 7 bases match TRBD1. The CDR3 has 15 amino acids. Germline CDR1 LNHDA, CDR2 SQIVND (reference sequence). Losses at the gene ends were 5 bases for V and 4 bases for J; bases not matched to a gene: 8. The CDR3 bases are TGTGCCAGTAGTCGACAGGGAGGACGGAATCAGCCCCAGCATTTT. This gives the protein CASSRQGGRNQPQHF.

The genes are TRBV19 and TRBJ2-1; TRBD2 matches at 8 bases. V gave up 7 bases and J gave up 4 bases; unmatched junction bases: 24. The CDR3 is 20 residues long. Germline-derived CDR1 and CDR2 are LNHDA and SQIVND (reference sequence). The DNA of the CDR3 is TGTGCCAGTACGAACTCGGGGTTCGACTTAGTACTAGCGGCATACAATGAGCAGTTCTTC. Its protein product is CASTNSGFDLVLAAYNEQFF.

The V gene is TRBV11-2, the J gene TRBJ1-4, with 7 nucleotides matching TRBD1. J gave up 4 bases and V 3 bases, and 8 bases lay outside the gene matches. The germline gives CDR1 SGHAT, CDR2 FQNNGV. This CDR3 contains 16 residues. CDR3 residues: CASSFLKGQSNEKLFF. DNA of the CDR3: TGTGCCAGCAGCTTCCTAAAGGGACAGAGTAATGAAAAACTGTTTTTT.

The V call is TRBV7-2, the J call TRBJ2-3; 8 bases are a match to TRBD1. This CDR3 has 15 residues. V lost 5 bases and J lost 6; bases outside the gene matches: 10. The germline gives CDR1 SGHTA, CDR2 FQGNSA. The DNA of the CDR3 is TGTGCCAGCAGCCCCCACGGACAGGGCGGTGATACGCAGTATTTT. It yields the protein CASSPHGQGGDTQYF.

The V call is TRBV9, the J call TRBJ2-2; 10 bases match TRBD2. The CDR3 sequence is 17 residues long. Germline CDR1 reads SGDLS; CDR2 reads YYNGEE. V shed 2 bases and J 2 bases; nucleotides not matched to a gene: 6. CDR3 loop: CASSVQREGHNTGELFF. Here the CDR3 DNA reads TGTGCCAGCAGCGTTCAGCGGGAGGGTCATAACACCGGGGAGCTGTTTTTT.

The count of this clone is one. V usage is TRBV14 and J usage is TRBJ2-2, with D possibly TRBD2 on 5 matching bases. Germline V lookup: CDR1 SGHDN, CDR2 FVKESK. The CDR3 covers 16 residues. Trimming cost V 1 base and J 0 bases, with 9 bases left between them. CDR3 nucleotide sequence: TGTGCCAGCAGCCAAGTGGGGAGACCGAACACCGGGGAGCTGTTTTTT. It yields the protein CASSQVGRPNTGELFF.

The rearrangement links TRBV30 to TRBJ2-7; 13 bases are shared with TRBD2. This CDR3 spans 15 amino acids. Germline lookup yields CDR1 GTSNPN and CDR2 SVGIG (reference sequence). V lost 3 bases and J lost 5; bases outside the gene matches: 7. In DNA form, the CDR3 reads TGTGCCTGGAGGGGGGGGACTAGCGGGAACCACGAGCAGTACTTC. Encoded protein: CAWRGGTSGNHEQYF.

The V and J genes are TRBV18 and TRBJ2-7; 11 bases match TRBD2. This CDR3 is built from 20 residues. Per germline, CDR1 KGHSH and CDR2 LQKENI. J gave up 3 bases and V 6 bases, and 22 bases lay outside the gene matches. DNA for the CDR3: TGTGCCAGCTCGCCGGTTGCGATCGGGACGCCTCTAGCGGGGGGCTACGAGCAGTACTTC. Protein product: CASSPVAIGTPLAGGYEQYF.

V gene TRBV7-9 combines with J gene TRBJ2-1; D perhaps matches TRBD1 (6 bases). The CDR3 is made up of 15 amino acids. Germline CDR1 and CDR2: SEHNR and FQNEAQ (reference sequence). Trimming removed 5 bases from V and 8 bases from J, with 19 bases in between. This chain's CDR3 is CASSPRARGKDEQFF. CDR3 DNA sequence: TGTGCCAGCAGCCCCCGGGCCAGGGGTAAGGATGAGCAGTTCTTC.

The V call is TRBV4-1, the J call TRBJ2-7; 7 bases align to TRBD1. Germline V gene data show CDR1 as MGHRA and CDR2 as YSYEKL. CDR3 length: 18 amino acids. Trimming cost V 0 bases and J 2 bases; bases outside gene matches: 13. CDR3: CASSQDPMGQNIPYEQYF. CDR3 nucleotide sequence: TGCGCCAGCAGCCAAGATCCTATGGGACAGAATATTCCCTACGAGCAGTACTTC.

The chain links TRBV20-1 to TRBJ2-7; 7 nucleotides line up with TRBD2. Germline values: CDR1 DFQATT, CDR2 SNEGSKA (reference sequence). V dropped 6 bases and J dropped 4; count of bases not matched to a gene: 3. The CDR3 consists of 11 residues. In DNA, the CDR3 is TGCAGTGCCAAGCGGGATTACGAGCAGTACTTC. Translating it yields CSAKRDYEQYF.

The gene calls are TRBV19 and TRBJ1-4, with unresolved D. Trimming took off 6 bases at V and 5 bases at J, with 4 bases between the two ends. The CDR3 covers 11 residues. Germline V gene sequence: CDR1 LNHDA, CDR2 SQIVND (reference sequence). The CDR3 loop reads CASRQNEKLFF. The CDR3 nucleotides read TGTGCCAGTAGACAAAATGAAAAACTGTTTTTT.

This chain links TRBV13 with TRBJ2-7; the D gene is possibly TRBD2 (6 bases). The V gene's germline CDR1 is PRHDT and CDR2 FYEKMQ (reference sequence). CDR3 size: 14 residues. Trimming cost V 5 bases and J 0 bases, with 11 bases left between them. The CDR3 protein is CASSDSGTSYEQYF. The CDR3 bases are TGTGCCAGCAGCGATAGCGGAACCTCCTACGAGCAGTACTTC. Looking up the rest from reference TRBV13 and TRBJ2-7 gives the full variable domain: AAGVIQSPRHLIKEKRETATLKCYPIPRHDTVYWYQQGPGQDPQFLISFYEKMQSDKGSIPDRFSAQQFSDYHSELNMSSLELGDSALYFCASSDSGTSYEQYFGPGTRLTVT.

The CDR3: CASSWTGSSYNSPLHF. The CDR3, as DNA: TGTGCCAGCAGTTGGACAGGGAGCTCCTATAATTCACCCCTCCACTTT. The chain is built from TRBV6-5 and TRBJ1-6; 8 nucleotides match TRBD1. V gave up 4 bases and J gave up 0 bases; unmatched junction bases: 2. CDR1 is MNHEY, CDR2 SVGAGI, per germline. This CDR3 region has 16 residues.

This rearrangement joins TRBV4-2 to TRBJ1-5; 11 nucleotides agree with TRBD1. CDR3 length equals 15 residues. V was pared by 3 bases and J by 7 bases, with 5 bases of the junction left unmatched. CDR1 and CDR2 from the germline V gene are LGHNA and YNFKEQ. The CDR3 is CASSHPGTGGQPQHF. The CDR3 nucleotides read TGTGCCAGCAGCCATCCCGGGACAGGGGGGCAGCCCCAGCATTTT.

V is TRBV7-9 and J is TRBJ1-3, with a possible D match to TRBD1 (6 bases). This CDR3 is 15 amino acids long. Germline CDR1 SEHNR, CDR2 FQNEAQ (reference sequence). V was pared by 2 bases and J by 3 bases, with 11 bases between. The CDR3 sequence is CASSLIQGNGNTIYF. The CDR3 coding sequence is TGTGCCAGCAGCTTAATACAGGGAAATGGAAACACCATATATTTT.

CDR3 bases: TGCGCCAGCAGTCTTACAGGGCTCGGAAATCAGCCCCAGCATTTT. Translation gives CASSLTGLGNQPQHF. The rearrangement uses TRBV5-1 and TRBJ1-5; maybe TRBD1 (6 bases). Germline CDR1 is SGHRS and CDR2 is YFSETQ. Trimming pared 5 bases from V and 4 bases from J, leaving 16 bases between. The CDR3 runs 15 residues.

The genes are TRBV28 and TRBJ1-2, with 8 positions matching TRBD1. CDR1 and CDR2 from the germline V gene are MDHEN and SYDVKM. The CDR3 sequence is 16 residues long. V shed 7 bases, J shed 7 bases, and the junction held 17 bases outside the gene matches. The CDR3 is CASKSRGRELGGGYTF. The CDR3 bases are TGTGCCAGCAAGAGCAGGGGGCGCGAATTGGGGGGTGGCTACACCTTC.

The table lists this clone with a count of one. This sequence joins TRBV14 and TRBJ2-3; D is perhaps TRBD2 (5 bases). This CDR3 has 15 amino acids. Trimming cost V 2 bases and J 6 bases, with 15 bases left between them. The V gene's germline CDR1 is SGHDN and CDR2 FVKESK. The CDR3 region has the DNA TGTGCCAGCAGCCAACTGGCGGGTAGATTTGATACGCAGTATTTT. Encoded protein: CASSQLAGRFDTQYF.

The rearrangement links TRBV28 to TRBJ2-1; possibly TRBD2 for D (6 bases). V lost 3 bases to trimming and J lost 0 bases, with 15 bases between them. The CDR3 loop spans 17 amino acids. Germline CDR1 MDHEN, CDR2 SYDVKM. CDR3 sequence: CASSFLASASSYNEQFF. DNA for the CDR3: TGTGCCAGCAGTTTCCTTGCTAGCGCCAGCTCCTACAATGAGCAGTTCTTC.

This chain uses TRBV6-5 with TRBJ2-5; tentative D call: TRBD1 (8 bases). CDR3 length: 14 residues. The V end was cut by 5 bases, the J end by 6 bases, with 16 bases between. Germline V CDR1 and CDR2: MNHEY, SVGAGI. The DNA for the CDR3 is TGTGCCAGCAGTGGATACAGGGGGGGAAAGACCCAGTACTTC. Translating gives CASSGYRGGKTQYF.

Note on this clone: The CDR3 does not close with the conserved phenylalanine or tryptophan, likely indicating a read error. J is TRBJ2-7 and V is TRBV6-5; maybe TRBD2 (5 bases). Germline values: CDR1 MNHEY, CDR2 SVGAGI. Trimming stripped 4 bases from V and 7 bases from J, with 11 bases between. There are 12 residues in the CDR3. Written as DNA, the CDR3 is TGTGCCAGCAGTTCGGACTTTGATGAGCAGTACCTC. Encoded protein: CASSSDFDEQYL.

J is TRBJ2-5 and V is TRBV7-9; D perhaps matches TRBD1 (5 bases). V shed 2 bases and J shed 1 base, with 8 bases lying between them. The length of the CDR3 is 14 residues. CDR1 and CDR2 (germline): SEHNR, FQNEAQ (reference sequence). The CDR3 is CASSLNQGQETQYF. The CDR3 DNA follows: TGTGCCAGCAGCTTAAATCAGGGCCAAGAGACCCAGTACTTC. Using reference TRBV7-9 and TRBJ2-5 for the parts outside the CDR3, the full variable domain is DTGVSQNPRHKITKRGQNVTFRCDPISEHNRLYWYRQTLGQGPEFLTYFQNEAQLEKSRLLSDRFSAERPKGSFSTLEIQRTEQGDSAMYLCASSLNQGQETQYFGPGTRLLVL.

The V call is TRBV18, the J call TRBJ2-3; D gene uncertain. CDR1 and CDR2 from the germline V gene are KGHSH and LQKENI. Trimming removed 1 base at V and 5 bases at J, with 4 bases between. The CDR3 spans 12 residues. In DNA form, the CDR3 reads TGTGCCAGCTCACCACGTAAAGATACGCAGTATTTT. It yields the protein CASSPRKDTQYF.

The genes are TRBV9 and TRBJ1-4, with D tentatively TRBD1 (5 bases). The CDR3 runs to 15 residues. V was shortened by 3 bases and J by 8 bases, with 17 bases between the two germline ends. CDR1 is SGDLS, CDR2 YYNGEE, per germline. For the CDR3, the DNA is TGTGCCAGCAGCGCCGGGACGGGGGTGGAAGAAAAACTGTTTTTT. Translated: CASSAGTGVEEKLFF.

The chain links TRBV5-1 to TRBJ1-2; 10 bases are shared with TRBD1. The germline CDR1 and CDR2 sequences are SGHRS and YFSETQ. The CDR3 is 16 residues long. The V gene end was trimmed by 1 base and the J gene end by 8 bases; junction bases not matched to a gene: 11. Here the CDR3 reads CASSLSIRQGAQGYTF. The CDR3 DNA follows: TGCGCCAGCAGCTTGTCAATACGACAGGGGGCGCAGGGCTACACCTTC.

This clone was observed a few times. V and J are TRBV5-1 and TRBJ2-7; D ambiguous. The CDR3 contains 14 residues. The V and J ends lost 4 bases and 0 bases respectively, with 11 bases between them. Germline assignment: CDR1 SGHRS and CDR2 YFSETQ. The CDR3 coding sequence is TGCGCCAGCAGCCCGCTTAGCCTCTCCTACGAGCAGTACTTC. Protein product: CASSPLSLSYEQYF.